These 9 T cell receptor beta chains were sequenced from one sample in a study of cytomegalovirus exposure and HLA in healthy donors (dated by TCRdb to 2015 to 2018). The library was obtained by the immunoSEQ multiplex PCR assay. For the multiplex PCR, a mixture combining 60 forward primers for TCR Vbeta segments and 13 reverse primers for TCR Jbeta segments was used. Imported from immuneACCESS, the table was reduced by TCRdb to in-frame sequences with V and J called. These copies leave out some clones; in studies compared against another copy, an unresolved V gene accounts for under half, and the cause of the remainder is not known. The sample table lists about 150,000 clones, 70% to 80% of them with a count of one. Roughly 2.2% of the sample is taken by the ten largest. Material: PBMCs. These receptors all stem from a man between 25 and 39 years old in good health and CMV-seronegative.

The V and J genes are TRBV11-2 and TRBJ2-3; 11 bases align to TRBD2. The CDR3 spans 16 residues. Germline V gene sequence: CDR1 SGHAT, CDR2 FQNNGV. V shed 5 bases and J 8 bases; nucleotides not matched to a gene: 12. Here the CDR3 reads CASSPIAGGPRCTQYF. The DNA of the CDR3 is TGTGCCAGCAGCCCGATAGCGGGGGGGCCTCGTTGTACGCAGTATTTT.

V usage is TRBV6-5 and J usage is TRBJ2-7, with TRBD1 matching over 8 bases. With V trimmed by 7 bases and J by 2 bases, 7 bases remained unmatched. Germline assignment: CDR1 MNHEY and CDR2 SVGAGI. The CDR3 sequence is 14 residues long. CDR3 nucleotide sequence: TGTGCCAGCAAAGTGGACAGGGACACCTACGAGCAGTACTTC. Its translation is CASKVDRDTYEQYF.

The chain is built from TRBV19 and TRBJ1-5, with unresolved D. Germline-derived CDR1 and CDR2 are LNHDA and SQIVND (reference sequence). Trimming removed 0 bases at V and 0 bases at J, with 9 bases between. The CDR3 runs to 16 residues. The CDR3 nucleotides read TGTGCCAGTAGTATAGATGGACTTTATAGCAATCAGCCCCAGCATTTT. Its protein is CASSIDGLYSNQPQHF.

This clone was observed a few times. The chain carries TRBV7-8 and TRBJ1-4; TRBD1 might be the D (5 bases). This CDR3 spans 17 amino acids. Trimming removed 1 base at V and 4 bases at J, with 16 bases between. The V gene's germline CDR1 is SGHVS and CDR2 FQNEAQ. The CDR3 coding sequence is TGTGCCAGCAGCTTAGAAAGGGCGGGGGTGGGTAATGAAAAACTGTTTTTT. Protein: CASSLERAGVGNEKLFF.

The table lists this clone with a few counts. The rearrangement uses TRBV7-9 and TRBJ1-4; no clear D. The V and J ends lost 1 base and 0 bases respectively, with 6 bases between them. CDR1 is SEHNR and CDR2 is FQNEAQ in the germline V gene (reference sequence). The CDR3 is 15 residues long. The CDR3 DNA sequence: TGTGCCAGCAGCTTAGGGAGTGCAACTAATGAAAAACTGTTTTTT. Translated, it gives CASSLGSATNEKLFF.

V usage is TRBV6-1 and J usage is TRBJ1-2; the D gene is possibly TRBD1 (5 bases). CDR3 length equals 14 residues. The V end was cut by 8 bases, the J end by 8 bases, with 21 bases between. From germline, CDR1 is MNHNS and CDR2 SASEGT. This chain's CDR3 is CASGDAGLLAGYTF. CDR3 nucleotide sequence: TGTGCCAGCGGAGACGCGGGACTCTTAGCGGGCTACACCTTC.

In its sample, this clone was seen a few times. This chain joins TRBV5-1 and TRBJ1-4; TRBD1 matches 7 bases. Germline-derived CDR1 and CDR2 are SGHRS and YFSETQ. The CDR3 length is 14 residues. The V and J ends lost 2 bases and 5 bases, in that order; junction bases with no gene match: 3. The CDR3 DNA sequence: TGCGCCAGCAGCTTCTTACAGGGGAATGAAAAACTGTTTTTT. Protein: CASSFLQGNEKLFF.

This sequence joins TRBV6-5 and TRBJ1-1, with D possibly matching TRBD1 (6 bases). The ends were cut back, 10 bases at V and 8 bases at J, with 14 bases in the middle. CDR1 is MNHEY and CDR2 is SVGAGI in the germline V gene. The CDR3 sequence is 11 residues long. The DNA of the CDR3 is TGTGCCACCGTGAGGGGGTCCGAAGCTTTCTTT. It yields the protein CATVRGSEAFF.

The table lists this clone with a few counts. The rearrangement links TRBV11-2 to TRBJ1-6, with D uncertain. V was pared by 4 bases and J by 2 bases, with 3 bases between. CDR1 is SGHAT and CDR2 is FQNNGV in the germline V gene. This CDR3 comprises 13 residues. CDR3: CASSSTYNSPLHF. CDR3 nucleotide sequence: TGTGCCAGCAGCTCCACCTATAATTCACCCCTCCACTTT.